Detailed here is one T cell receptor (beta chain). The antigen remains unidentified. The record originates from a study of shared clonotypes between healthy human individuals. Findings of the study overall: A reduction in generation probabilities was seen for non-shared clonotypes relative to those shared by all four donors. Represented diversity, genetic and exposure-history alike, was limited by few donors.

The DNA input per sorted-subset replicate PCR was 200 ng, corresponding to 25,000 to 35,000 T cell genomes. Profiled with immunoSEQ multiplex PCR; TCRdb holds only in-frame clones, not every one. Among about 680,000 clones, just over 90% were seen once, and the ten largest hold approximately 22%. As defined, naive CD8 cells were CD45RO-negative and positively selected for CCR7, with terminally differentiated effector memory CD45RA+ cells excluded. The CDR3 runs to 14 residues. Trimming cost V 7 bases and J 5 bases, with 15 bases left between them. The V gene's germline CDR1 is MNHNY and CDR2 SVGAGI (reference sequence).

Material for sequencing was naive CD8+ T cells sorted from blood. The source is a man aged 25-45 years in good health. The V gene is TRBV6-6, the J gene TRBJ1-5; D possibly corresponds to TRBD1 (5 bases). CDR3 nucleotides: TGTGCCAGCATCACCGGGGGGGGAGATCAGCCCCAGCATTTT. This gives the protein CASITGGGDQPQHF.